Presented here are 17 T cell receptor beta chains from one specimen sequenced in a study of T cells expressing NK-cell markers. After re-calling the 5' RACE reads, TCRdb lists one entry per CDR3 protein, DNA absent. The data include roughly 420,000 distinct CDR3 sequences; the top ten clones carry more than 7%. Sequenced sample: blood T cells: a sorted CD56 or NKG2C T cell subset, CD4+ or CD8+ T cells, or bulk PBMC T cells (not recorded which). The receptor source for this set is a woman aged 18-70 years in good health.

The V call is TRBV4-1, the J call TRBJ2-3; TCRdb outputs TRBD1, but without DNA this stays unchecked. The germline V gene has CDR1 MGHRA and CDR2 YSYEKL. There are 14 residues in the CDR3. CDR3 sequence reads: CASSQVGSPDTQYF.

The CDR3 region is CASSQSRDNEQFF. The chain uses TRBV7-2 and TRBJ2-1. The CDR3 extends over 13 amino acids. Germline V gene lookup returns CDR1 SGHTA and CDR2 FQGNSA. Complete variable domain (other parts from reference TRBV7-2 and TRBJ2-1): GAGVSQSPSNKVTEKGKDVELRCDPISGHTALYWYRQSLGQGLEFLIYFQGNSAPDKSGLPSDRFSAERTGGSVSTLTIQRTQQEDSAVYLCASSQSRDNEQFFGPGTRLTVL.

The CDR3 loop is CASSGTGGNPDTQYF. V and J are TRBV11-2 and TRBJ2-3; the TCRdb call, TRBD1, lacks DNA for checking. Germline V gene data show CDR1 as SGHAT and CDR2 as FQNNGV. The CDR3 is 15 residues long.

This chain uses TRBV7-2 with TRBJ2-3; absent DNA, TCRdb's TRBD2 call cannot be checked. CDR1 is SGHTA, CDR2 FQGNSA, per germline. The CDR3 runs to 15 residues. CDR3 sequence: CASSLEGSSTDTQYF.

The chain links TRBV4-3 to TRBJ2-1; the TRBD2 assignment by TCRdb is unverifiable without DNA. The CDR3 length is 17 residues. Germline V lookup: CDR1 LGHNA, CDR2 YSLEER. CDR3 region: CASSQERASGTTNEQFF.

The J gene is TRBJ1-5, the V gene TRBV20-1; without DNA, the TCRdb call of TRBD1 cannot be checked. The germline gives CDR1 DFQATT, CDR2 SNEGSKA (reference sequence). CDR3 length: 15 amino acids. CDR3 amino acids: CSARDQGALGQPQHF.

V gene TRBV12-3 or TRBV12-4 combines with J gene TRBJ2-5; the TCRdb D gene call, TRBD2, has no DNA to confirm it. The CDR3 is 18 residues long. CDR3 protein: CASSFTLAGGGAKETQYF.

This sequence joins TRBV12-3 or TRBV12-4 and TRBJ1-3. CDR3 length equals 13 residues. The CDR3 here is CASSRYDGNTIYF.

The rearrangement links TRBV20-1 to TRBJ1-2. The germline CDR1 and CDR2 sequences are DFQATT and SNEGSKA (reference sequence). This CDR3 has 11 residues. CDR3 amino acids: CSATHLSGYTF.

This sequence joins TRBV30 and TRBJ1-2. The CDR3 spans 11 residues. Germline values: CDR1 GTSNPN, CDR2 SVGIG (reference sequence). CDR3 protein: CAWSVMRGYTF.

The V and J genes are TRBV20-1 and TRBJ2-1; TCRdb's D call, TRBD2, is unchecked because there is no DNA. In germline, CDR1 is DFQATT, CDR2 SNEGSKA (reference sequence). The CDR3 has 18 residues. The CDR3: CSPSQGGLAGGGHNEQFF.

The gene calls are TRBV11-1 and TRBJ2-3; TCRdb outputs TRBD2, but without DNA this stays unchecked. CDR3 size: 19 residues. The germline V gene has CDR1 SGHAT and CDR2 FQDESV (reference sequence). This CDR3 is CASSILAGGYPPGTDTQYF.

V gene TRBV6-5 combines with J gene TRBJ1-1; the D gene TCRdb calls, TRBD1, cannot be checked with no DNA. This CDR3 contains 12 residues. CDR1 MNHEY and CDR2 SVGAGI come from the germline V gene. CDR3: CASSTGRTEAFF.

The chain links TRBV7-2 to TRBJ2-7; without DNA, the TCRdb call of TRBD2 cannot be checked. This CDR3 has 16 residues. Germline V gene lookup returns CDR1 SGHTA and CDR2 FQGNSA. The CDR3 spells CASSSPLAGGKYEQYF.

The chain carries TRBV6-1 and TRBJ2-7; TCRdb indicates TRBD1, and absent DNA this call remains unverified. Germline values: CDR1 MNHNS, CDR2 SASEGT. This CDR3 is built from 13 residues. The CDR3 region is CASTTGYSYEQYF.

CDR3 loop: CASSLNGQGLSYTF. The chain joins TRBV5-4 to TRBJ1-2; the TCRdb D gene call, TRBD1, has no DNA to confirm it. Germline values: CDR1 SGHNT, CDR2 YYREEE (reference sequence). This CDR3 is 14 amino acids long.

The CDR3: CASSVLGGSYNSPLHF. The genes are TRBV27 and TRBJ1-6. Per germline, CDR1 MNHEY and CDR2 SMNVEV (reference sequence). CDR3 length equals 16 residues.